The sequence of this TCR beta chain was determined in a study of T cells in Graves' hyperthyroidism and ophthalmopathy. Study-level information: The blood sample was taken at first diagnosis, before treatment began.

Ophthalmopathy cases scored 3 or more on the Clinical Activity Score and 4 or more on NOSPECS grade, with duration below 3 months. The sample holds a few counts of this clonotype. The germline V and J ends were trimmed by 3 bases and 1 base, with 6 bases remaining between them. The length of the CDR3 is 13 residues. Germline-derived CDR1 and CDR2 are ENHRY and SYGVKD. The TCR beta CDR3 regions underwent amplification using RNA transcripts as the source. A first-round RT-PCR of the TCR CDR3 used the HTBI primer set. TCRdb reprocessed the multiplex PCR reads via MiXCR and lists one record per CDR3 protein. Of 300,000 to 500,000 distinct CDR3 sequences listed, more than 13% were seen once; the top ten hold 28%.

The sample taken for sequencing was blood. V gene TRBV10-3 combines with J gene TRBJ1-1, with D unclear. The receptor was isolated from a man aged 50-60 years with Graves' ophthalmopathy. CDR3 in DNA: TGTGCCATCAGTGAAAGGCGGAACACTGAAGCTTTCTTT. Translating it yields CAISERRNTEAFF.